This T cell receptor (beta chain) was documented in a study of blood T cell repertoires in COVID-19. Study background: Sites across the United States, Italy and Spain contributed samples from acute and convalescent COVID-19. The cDNA or gDNA used as material had been derived from T cells, B-cell-depleted T cells, or PBMCs.

The CDR3 extends over 16 amino acids. Germline values: CDR1 GTSNPN, CDR2 SVGIG (reference sequence). On this clone itself: Sequence at one end of the junction differs from germline and may be a read error.

Authors' methods: Amplification from reference gene primers served as the basis for estimated nucleated cell counts. Assay: immunoSEQ multiplex PCR; the TCRdb copy retains only in-frame clones and omits some. V and J calls and clone size are those listed in that table; D and trimming were worked out from the DNA. Among roughly 39,000 clones listed, 75% to 85% were seen once. The chain has TRBV30 and TRBJ2-2, with a possible D match to TRBD1 (5 bases). Input material: peripheral blood. The clonotype was recovered from a human donor in a cohort sampled during active COVID-19. The CDR3 DNA reads TGTGCCCGGAGTAACGCTCGTCTGGGGCTCGGCGGGGAGCTGTTTTTT. Amino acids: CARSNARLGLGGELFF.